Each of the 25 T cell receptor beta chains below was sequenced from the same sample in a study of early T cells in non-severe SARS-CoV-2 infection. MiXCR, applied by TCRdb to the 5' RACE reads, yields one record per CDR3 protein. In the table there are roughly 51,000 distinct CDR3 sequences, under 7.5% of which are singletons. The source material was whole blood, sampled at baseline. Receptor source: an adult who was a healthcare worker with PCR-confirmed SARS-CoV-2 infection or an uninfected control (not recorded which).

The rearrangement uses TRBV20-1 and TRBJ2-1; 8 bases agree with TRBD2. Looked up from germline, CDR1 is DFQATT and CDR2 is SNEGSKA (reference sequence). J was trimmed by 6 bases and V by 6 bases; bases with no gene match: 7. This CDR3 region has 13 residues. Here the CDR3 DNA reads TGCAGTGCCCCGGGACTAGTGGGCAATGAGCAGTTCTTC. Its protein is CSAPGLVGNEQFF.

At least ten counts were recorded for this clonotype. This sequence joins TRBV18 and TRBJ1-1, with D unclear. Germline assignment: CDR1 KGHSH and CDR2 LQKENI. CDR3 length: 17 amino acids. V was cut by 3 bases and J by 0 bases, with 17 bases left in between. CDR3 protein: CASSPRPAGTMNTEAFF. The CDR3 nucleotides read TGTGCCAGCTCACCCCGGCCTGCAGGAACCATGAACACTGAAGCTTTCTTT. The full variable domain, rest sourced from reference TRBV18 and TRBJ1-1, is NAGVMQNPRHLVRRRGQEARLRCSPMKGHSHVYWYRQLPEEGLKFMVYLQKENIIDESGMPKERFSAEFPKEGPSILRIQQVVRGDSAAYFCASSPRPAGTMNTEAFFGQGTRLTVV.

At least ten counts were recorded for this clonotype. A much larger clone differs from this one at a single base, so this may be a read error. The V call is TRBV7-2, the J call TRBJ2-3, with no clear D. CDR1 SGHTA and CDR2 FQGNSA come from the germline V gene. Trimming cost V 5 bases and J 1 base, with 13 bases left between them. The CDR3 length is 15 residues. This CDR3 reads CASSQAVFGTDTQYF. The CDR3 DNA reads TGTGCCAGCAGCCAGGCGGTTTTTGGCACAGATACGCAGTATTTT.

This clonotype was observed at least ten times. CDR3 DNA: TGTGCCAGCAGTTCCCAAGGAGGGTCCAAATTCGAGCAGTACTTC. Protein product: CASSSQGGSKFEQYF. The chain couples TRBV28 to TRBJ2-7; possible D gene TRBD2, 6 bases. Trimming shortened V by 4 bases and J by 6 bases, and 19 bases separated the two germline ends. This CDR3 has 15 amino acids. The germline CDR1 and CDR2 sequences are MDHEN and SYDVKM.

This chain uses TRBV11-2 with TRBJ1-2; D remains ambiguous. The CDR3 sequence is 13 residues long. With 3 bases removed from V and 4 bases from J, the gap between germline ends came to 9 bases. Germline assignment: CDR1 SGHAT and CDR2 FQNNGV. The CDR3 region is CASSLGELYGYTF. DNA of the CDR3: TGTGCCAGCAGCTTGGGAGAGCTCTATGGCTACACCTTC.

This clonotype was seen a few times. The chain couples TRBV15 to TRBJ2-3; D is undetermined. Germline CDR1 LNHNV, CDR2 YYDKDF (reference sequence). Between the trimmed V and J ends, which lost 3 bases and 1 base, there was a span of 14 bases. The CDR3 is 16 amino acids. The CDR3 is CATSRRLARGTDTQYF. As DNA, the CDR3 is TGTGCCACCAGCAGGCGGTTGGCTAGAGGCACAGATACGCAGTATTTT. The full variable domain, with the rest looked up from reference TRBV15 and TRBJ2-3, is DAMVIQNPRYQVTQFGKPVTLSCSQTLNHNVMYWYQQKSSQAPKLLFHYYDKDFNNEADTPDNFQSRRPNTSFCFLDIRSPGLGDTAMYLCATSRRLARGTDTQYFGPGTRLTVL.

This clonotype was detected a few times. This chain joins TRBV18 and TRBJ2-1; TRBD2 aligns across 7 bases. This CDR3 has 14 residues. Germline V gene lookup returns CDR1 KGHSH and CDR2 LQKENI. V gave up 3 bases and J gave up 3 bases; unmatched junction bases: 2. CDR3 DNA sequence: TGTGCCAGCTCACCCCAGCGGGGCTACAATGAGCAGTTCTTC. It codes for CASSPQRGYNEQFF.

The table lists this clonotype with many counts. The CDR3 DNA is TGTGCCAGTAGCCTCAACAGGGCAGAGACCCAGTACTTC. It encodes CASSLNRAETQYF. The chain has TRBV19 and TRBJ2-5; tentative D call: TRBD1 (6 bases). The CDR3 is 13 residues long. Trimming removed 6 bases from V and 4 bases from J, with 12 bases in between. Germline V gene data show CDR1 as LNHDA and CDR2 as SQIVND (reference sequence).

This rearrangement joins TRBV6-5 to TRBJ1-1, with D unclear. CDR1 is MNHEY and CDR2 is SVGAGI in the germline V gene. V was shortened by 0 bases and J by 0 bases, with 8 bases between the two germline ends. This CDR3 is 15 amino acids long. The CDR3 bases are TGTGCCAGCAGTTACTCCGCAGCTATGAACACTGAAGCTTTCTTT. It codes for CASSYSAAMNTEAFF.

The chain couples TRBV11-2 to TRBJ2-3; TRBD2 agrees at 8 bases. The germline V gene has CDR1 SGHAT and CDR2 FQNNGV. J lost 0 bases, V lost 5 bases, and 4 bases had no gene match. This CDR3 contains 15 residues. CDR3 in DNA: TGTGCCAGCAGCGTGGGACTAGTGAGCACAGATACGCAGTATTTT. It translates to CASSVGLVSTDTQYF.

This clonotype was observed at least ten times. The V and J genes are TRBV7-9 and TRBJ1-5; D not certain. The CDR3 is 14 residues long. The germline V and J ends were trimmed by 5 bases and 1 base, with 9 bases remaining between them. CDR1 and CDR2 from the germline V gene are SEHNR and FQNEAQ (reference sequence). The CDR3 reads CASSPIRSNQPQHF. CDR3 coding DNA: TGTGCCAGCAGCCCCATCAGGAGCAATCAGCCCCAGCATTTT.

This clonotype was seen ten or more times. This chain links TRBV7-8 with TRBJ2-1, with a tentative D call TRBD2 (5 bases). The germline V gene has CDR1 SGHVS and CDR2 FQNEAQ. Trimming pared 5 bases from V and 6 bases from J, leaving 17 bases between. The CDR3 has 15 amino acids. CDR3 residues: CASSLRASWGNEQFF. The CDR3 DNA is TGTGCCAGCAGCCTTAGGGCTAGCTGGGGCAATGAGCAGTTCTTC.

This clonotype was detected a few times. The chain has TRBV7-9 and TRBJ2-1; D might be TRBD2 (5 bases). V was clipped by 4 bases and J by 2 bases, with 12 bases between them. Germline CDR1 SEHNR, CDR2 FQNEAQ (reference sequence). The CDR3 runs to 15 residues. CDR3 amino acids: CASSSQLRAYNEQFF. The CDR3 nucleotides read TGTGCCAGCAGCTCCCAGTTGAGGGCCTACAATGAGCAGTTCTTC.

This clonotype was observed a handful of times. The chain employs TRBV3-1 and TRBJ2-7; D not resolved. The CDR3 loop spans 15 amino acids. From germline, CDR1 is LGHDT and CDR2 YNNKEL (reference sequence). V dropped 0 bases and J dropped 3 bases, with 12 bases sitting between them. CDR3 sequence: CASSQETRWSYEQYF. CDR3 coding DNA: TGTGCCAGCAGCCAAGAGACGCGGTGGAGCTACGAGCAGTACTTC.

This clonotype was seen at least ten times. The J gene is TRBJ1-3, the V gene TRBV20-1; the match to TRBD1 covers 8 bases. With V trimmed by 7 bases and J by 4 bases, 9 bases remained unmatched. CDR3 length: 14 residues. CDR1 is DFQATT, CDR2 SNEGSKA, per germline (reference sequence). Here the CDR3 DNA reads TGCAGTGTTGCGCAGGGGGCATCCGGAAACACCATATATTTT. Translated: CSVAQGASGNTIYF.

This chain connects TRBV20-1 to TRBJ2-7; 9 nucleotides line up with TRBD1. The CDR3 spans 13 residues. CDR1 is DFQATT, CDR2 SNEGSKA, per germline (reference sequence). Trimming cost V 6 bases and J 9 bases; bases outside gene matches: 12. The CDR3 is CSATTGQGFLQYF. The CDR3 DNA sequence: TGCAGTGCCACCACGGGACAGGGCTTTCTGCAGTACTTC.

The CDR3 loop is CASSAEVSNEQYF. CDR3 nucleotide sequence: TGTGCCAGCAGCGCGGAGGTATCCAACGAGCAGTACTTC. The genes are TRBV7-2 and TRBJ2-7, with D perhaps TRBD2 (5 bases). The CDR3 consists of 13 residues. Trimming pared 5 bases from V and 5 bases from J, leaving 13 bases between. The germline V gene has CDR1 SGHTA and CDR2 FQGNSA.

CDR3 in DNA: TGTGCCAGCAGCGTAGGCCCCACTGAGGAAGAGACCCAGTACTTC. It specifies CASSVGPTEEETQYF. The chain is built from TRBV9 and TRBJ2-5; D gene unclear. The germline gives CDR1 SGDLS, CDR2 YYNGEE. The ends were cut back, 0 bases at V and 3 bases at J, with 12 bases in the middle. The CDR3 is made up of 15 amino acids.

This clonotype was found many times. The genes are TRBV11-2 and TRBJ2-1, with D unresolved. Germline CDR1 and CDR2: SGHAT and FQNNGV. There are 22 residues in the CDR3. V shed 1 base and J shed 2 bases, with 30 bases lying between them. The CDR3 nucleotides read TGTGCCAGCAGCTTAGGTTTTAAATTCCGGGCCCGAATTGAAGCCCCCTACAATGAGCAGTTCTTC. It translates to CASSLGFKFRARIEAPYNEQFF.

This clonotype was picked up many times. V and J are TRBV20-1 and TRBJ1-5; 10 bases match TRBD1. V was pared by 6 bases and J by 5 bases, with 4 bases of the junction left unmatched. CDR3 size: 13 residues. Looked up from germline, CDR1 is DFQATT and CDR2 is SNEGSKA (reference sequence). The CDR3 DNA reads TGCAGTGCGACAGGGGGCTGGTATCAGCCCCAGCATTTT. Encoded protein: CSATGGWYQPQHF.

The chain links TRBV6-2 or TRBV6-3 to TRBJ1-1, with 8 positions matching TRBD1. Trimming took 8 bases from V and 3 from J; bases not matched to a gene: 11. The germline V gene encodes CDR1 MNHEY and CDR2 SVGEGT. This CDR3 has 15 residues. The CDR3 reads CASSPRRQGHTEAFF. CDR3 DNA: TGTGCCAGCTCCCCTAGGAGACAGGGGCACACTGAAGCTTTCTTT.

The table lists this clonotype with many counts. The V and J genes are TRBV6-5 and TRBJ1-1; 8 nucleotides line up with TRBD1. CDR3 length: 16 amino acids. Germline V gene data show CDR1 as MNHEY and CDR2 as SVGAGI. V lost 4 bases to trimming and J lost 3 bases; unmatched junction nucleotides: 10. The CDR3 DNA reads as TGTGCCAGCAGTTCCGCCGACAGGGGTCGGGACACTGAAGCTTTCTTT. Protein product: CASSSADRGRDTEAFF.

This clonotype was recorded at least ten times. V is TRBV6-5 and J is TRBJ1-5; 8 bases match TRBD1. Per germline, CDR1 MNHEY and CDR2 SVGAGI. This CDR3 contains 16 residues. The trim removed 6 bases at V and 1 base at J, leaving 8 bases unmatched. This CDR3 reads CASRPGGSGSNQPQHF. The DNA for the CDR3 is TGTGCCAGCAGGCCAGGGGGCTCTGGGAGCAATCAGCCCCAGCATTTT.

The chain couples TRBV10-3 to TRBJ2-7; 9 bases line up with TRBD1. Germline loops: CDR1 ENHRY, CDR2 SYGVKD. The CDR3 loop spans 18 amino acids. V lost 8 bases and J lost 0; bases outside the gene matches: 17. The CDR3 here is CAIGQQPGQGTSSYEQYF. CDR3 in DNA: TGTGCCATCGGGCAGCAACCGGGACAGGGTACGAGCTCCTACGAGCAGTACTTC.

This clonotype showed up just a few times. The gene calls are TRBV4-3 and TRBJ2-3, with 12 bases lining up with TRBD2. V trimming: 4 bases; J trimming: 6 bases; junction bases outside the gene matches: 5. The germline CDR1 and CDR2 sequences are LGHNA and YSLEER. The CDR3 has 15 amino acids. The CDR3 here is CASSPTSGGHDTQYF. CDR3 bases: TGCGCCAGCAGCCCAACTAGCGGGGGGCATGATACGCAGTATTTT.